This T cell receptor (beta chain) stems from a study of Ad26.COV2.S vaccination and SARS-CoV-2 variants. The overall study: Each vaccinee took Ad26.COV2.S intramuscularly, once or twice 56 days apart. The study, taken as a whole, reports: After vaccination, reports described spike-specific CD8+ and CD4+ T cell responses as showing substantial breadth.

As for this clone: Its antigen is not identified.

The treatment denotes: 19 received Ad26.COV2.S at low or high dose, single or two shots; roughly five received placebo; per-sample allocation not given. Collection of samples fell on day 63 after the first vaccine or placebo injection. V lost 0 bases, J lost 7 bases, and 12 bases lay in between. The CDR3 covers 15 residues. CDR1 is MNHEY and CDR2 is SVGEGT in the germline V gene. Using immunoSEQ multiplex PCR, the repertoire was profiled, and TCRdb retains in-frame clones only, with some absent. The sample carries about 470,000 clones, 90% recorded once. The sequences come from peripheral blood, collected in a trial of Ad26.COV2.S vaccine versus placebo. The chain couples TRBV6-2 or TRBV6-3 to TRBJ2-2; D perhaps matches TRBD2 (6 bases). The receptor was isolated from a person aged 18-60 years who received the Ad26.COV2.S COVID-19 vaccine or a placebo. CDR3 protein: CASSYSAGIVGELFF. In DNA, the CDR3 is TGTGCCAGCAGTTACTCCGCGGGAATTGTCGGGGAGCTGTTTTTT.